The TCR beta chain under discussion was sequenced for a study of T cell responses to AZD1222 COVID-19 vaccine. Broader study findings: With dominance at 160-218 and 743-854, vaccine-associated CD4 TCRs spanned spike. Donors were mostly white British, more females; clonal diversity possibly underestimated. The reported proportion of spike-specific TCRs targeting unmutated variant regions was nearly half. It was only after the peak T cell response that any repertoires were sampled.

The data were produced by immunoSEQ multiplex PCR, yet TCRdb's version contains in-frame clones alone and is incomplete. The table has some 150,000 clones, around 89% seen once. A remark on this clone: The antigen is not known.

The receptor was derived from an adult in good health. The specimen was peripheral blood, collected on day 0 of AZD1222 vaccination.

CDR3 nucleotides: TGTGCCAGCAGCCTCCTAGCGACCTCCTACAATGAGCAGTTCTTC. Amino acid sequence: CASSLLATSYNEQFF. The genes are TRBV11-1 and TRBJ2-1; maybe TRBD2 (6 bases). V was trimmed by 5 bases and J by 0 bases, leaving 11 bases between them. Germline loops: CDR1 SGHAT, CDR2 FQDESV (reference sequence). The CDR3 contains 15 residues.